The T cell receptor beta chain under discussion was sequenced for a study of Graves' ophthalmopathy and Graves' hyperthyroidism. This clonotype was observed at least ten times. The CDR3 has 15 residues. Trimming stripped 5 bases from V and 0 bases from J, with 13 bases between. RNA transcripts were the source from which TCR beta CDR3 regions were amplified. HTBI-primed first-round RT-PCR preceded second-round multiplex PCR. TCRdb re-analysed the multiplex PCR reads in MiXCR, keeping a single row per CDR3 protein. Of some 520,000 distinct CDR3 sequences in the sample, approximately 14% are singletons; the top ten hold roughly 10%.

Sequenced sample: blood. The receptor's source is a woman in her twenties or thirties with Graves' ophthalmopathy. J is TRBJ2-5 and V is TRBV12-3 or TRBV12-4; D is possibly TRBD1 (7 bases). The CDR3 loop reads CASSRDSGYQETQYF. DNA of the CDR3: TGTGCCAGCAGTCGGGACAGCGGGTACCAAGAGACCCAGTACTTC.